The clone carrying this T cell receptor beta chain was seen a handful of times. Its specificity is unknown. PCR replicates performed on unsorted PBMC used roughly 320 ng DNA, around 28,000 T cell genomes. Sequenced by immunoSEQ multiplex PCR; TCRdb stores in-frame clones only, minus some. The data hold about 490,000 clones, with 76% observed a single time. Trimming shortened V by 1 base and J by 0 bases, and 11 bases separated the two germline ends. The CDR3 covers 15 residues. Germline V gene sequence: CDR1 SQVTM, CDR2 ANQGSEA. This specimen comes from a study of shared clonotypes between healthy human individuals. In the study overall: The cohort comprised a couple of women and a few men. Their ages spanned 18 to 49 years. General study findings and limits: Sampling involved blood alone; tissue repertoires likely differ.

Sequencing was carried out using PBMCs. The source is a woman aged 40 to 50 in good health. Some clones in this sample may be carry-over from other donors' samples. The chain couples TRBV29-1 to TRBJ2-3; possibly TRBD1 for D (5 bases). DNA for the CDR3: TGCAGCGTTGAAGCCCAGGGTCTGAGCACAGATACGCAGTATTTT. Translated: CSVEAQGLSTDTQYF.